These 29 T cell receptor beta chains originate from one sample sequenced in a study of blood T cell repertoires in COVID-19. TCRdb keeps only in-frame clones here, not all; method: immunoSEQ multiplex PCR. This table has 250,000 or so clones, about 80% appearing once. The specimen was PBMCs or T cells enriched from blood (not recorded which). Receptors were obtained from a woman aged 40 to 55 who had been exposed to COVID-19.

This clone was seen once. The chain links TRBV6-5 to TRBJ1-5; TRBD1 matches 9 bases. CDR3 size: 13 residues. Germline values: CDR1 MNHEY, CDR2 SVGAGI. V shed 7 bases and J 6 bases; nucleotides not matched to a gene: 4. CDR3 DNA: TGTGCCAGCAAACAGGGGGCGGGTCAGCCCCAGCATTTT. It specifies CASKQGAGQPQHF.

This clone came up a few times. The CDR3 sequence: CASSAGSSTDTQYF. The CDR3, as DNA: TGTGCCAGCAGCGCCGGGTCTAGTACAGATACGCAGTATTTT. The V call is TRBV11-1, the J call TRBJ2-3; D is unresolved. The CDR3 sequence is 14 residues long. V lost 5 bases and J lost 3, with 12 bases in between. CDR1 and CDR2 (germline): SGHAT, FQDESV (reference sequence). Full variable domain (missing parts from reference TRBV11-1 and TRBJ2-3): EAEVAQSPRYKITEKSQAVAFWCDPISGHATLYWYRQILGQGPELLVQFQDESVVDDSQLPKDRFSAERLKGVDSTLKIQPAELGDSAMYLCASSAGSSTDTQYFGPGTRLTVL.

The chain recombines TRBV11-2 with TRBJ1-2, with TRBD1 matching 8 bases. CDR1 is SGHAT, CDR2 FQNNGV, per germline. V dropped 5 bases and J dropped 7; count of bases not matched to a gene: 9. This CDR3 contains 14 residues. The CDR3 sequence: CASSAWDRPSGYTF. The CDR3 DNA sequence: TGTGCCAGCAGCGCCTGGGACAGGCCCAGTGGCTACACCTTC. The entire variable domain, with the rest obtained from reference TRBV11-2 and TRBJ1-2, is as follows: EAGVAQSPRYKIIEKRQSVAFWCNPISGHATLYWYQQILGQGPKLLIQFQNNGVVDDSQLPKDRFSAERLKGVDSTLKIQPAKLEDSAVYLCASSAWDRPSGYTFGSGTRLTVV.

This clone occurred a few times. The chain has TRBV11-3 and TRBJ2-3, with 11 positions matching TRBD2. V shed 4 bases and J 1 base; nucleotides not matched to a gene: 1. CDR1 SGHNT and CDR2 YENEEA come from the germline V gene. CDR3 length equals 15 residues. Written as DNA, the CDR3 is TGTGCCAGCAGCTCGGGACTAGCGGGCACAGATACGCAGTATTTT. Protein: CASSSGLAGTDTQYF.

This chain links TRBV11-3 with TRBJ2-1, with a possible D match to TRBD2 (6 bases). CDR1 and CDR2 (germline): SGHNT, YENEEA. Trimming pared 2 bases from V and 2 bases from J, leaving 13 bases between. The CDR3 runs 16 residues. Here the CDR3 DNA reads TGTGCCAGCAGCTTAAAATCGGGGGAAACCTACAATGAGCAGTTCTTC. Protein sequence: CASSLKSGETYNEQFF.

The J gene is TRBJ1-1, the V gene TRBV7-3, with D maybe TRBD1 (5 bases). Trimming removed 2 bases at V and 4 bases at J, with 8 bases between. This CDR3 comprises 13 residues. Germline values: CDR1 SGHTA, CDR2 FQGTGA. The CDR3 here is CASSLQGFTEAFF. Written as DNA, the CDR3 is TGTGCCAGCAGCTTACAGGGATTCACTGAAGCTTTCTTT.

V and J are TRBV5-1 and TRBJ2-5, with 9 bases matching TRBD2. This CDR3 has 16 residues. The junction had 10 bases not matched to a gene; V was cut back by 4 bases and J by 3 bases. In germline, CDR1 is SGHRS, CDR2 YFSETQ. The CDR3 here is CASSQEAGGVKETQYF. The DNA for the CDR3 is TGCGCCAGCAGCCAAGAAGCGGGGGGTGTAAAAGAGACCCAGTACTTC.

This chain links TRBV4-2 with TRBJ2-7; 7 nucleotides line up with TRBD1. CDR3 length equals 15 residues. After removal of 4 bases from V and 3 bases from J, the junction contained 9 bases not matched to a gene. The germline CDR1 and CDR2 sequences are LGHNA and YNFKEQ. The CDR3 DNA is TGTGCCAGCAGCCCCGACAGGGCTGGATTCTACGAGCAGTACTTC. Its protein is CASSPDRAGFYEQYF.

The gene calls are TRBV2 and TRBJ1-2; 8 positions agree with TRBD1. CDR1 and CDR2 (germline): SNHLY, FYNNEI. The CDR3 loop spans 13 amino acids. V lost 9 bases and J lost 3; bases outside the gene matches: 6. The CDR3 is CASAPGQDYGYTF. The CDR3 DNA reads TGTGCCAGTGCGCCGGGACAGGACTATGGCTACACCTTC.

V and J are TRBV6-5 and TRBJ2-5, with TRBD1 matching 11 bases. This CDR3 has 15 residues. V lost 6 bases to trimming and J lost 3 bases; unmatched junction nucleotides: 6. Germline V gene data show CDR1 as MNHEY and CDR2 as SVGAGI. CDR3 DNA sequence: TGTGCCAGCAGCCTGGACAGGGGGCTGGAAGAGACCCAGTACTTC. Protein: CASSLDRGLEETQYF.

This clone was detected once. This chain connects TRBV7-9 to TRBJ1-1, with TRBD1 matching over 8 bases. V trimming: 0 bases; J trimming: 12 bases; junction bases outside the gene matches: 9. The CDR3 has 14 amino acids. The germline V gene has CDR1 SEHNR and CDR2 FQNEAQ (reference sequence). DNA of the CDR3: TGTGCCAGCAGCTTAGCGGCCGGACAGGGTGTTACTTTCTTT. Translated, it gives CASSLAAGQGVTFF.

The genes are TRBV6-2 or TRBV6-3 and TRBJ1-3, with D unresolved. The ends were cut back, 4 bases at V and 3 bases at J, with 13 bases in the middle. This CDR3 region has 15 residues. Germline V lookup: CDR1 MNHEY, CDR2 SVGEGT. CDR3 loop: CASSSVRGVGNTIYF. CDR3 nucleotide sequence: TGTGCCAGCAGTTCAGTTCGGGGAGTTGGAAACACCATATATTTT.

V usage is TRBV7-8 and J usage is TRBJ2-3, with D perhaps matching TRBD1 (6 bases). Germline values: CDR1 SGHVS, CDR2 FQNEAQ. V lost 4 bases and J lost 2, with 10 bases in between. This CDR3 is 14 amino acids long. CDR3 region: CASSSRTDTDTQYF. In DNA form, the CDR3 reads TGTGCCAGCAGCTCCCGGACAGACACAGATACGCAGTATTTT.

This chain joins TRBV28 and TRBJ2-7; D possibly corresponds to TRBD2 (7 bases). The V and J ends lost 2 bases and 2 bases respectively, with 19 bases between them. Germline V gives CDR1 MDHEN, CDR2 SYDVKM. This CDR3 contains 17 residues. The CDR3 bases are TGTGCCAGCAGTTTAGAAGGGGGTGGGGGGGCCCCCTACGAGCAGTACTTC. Its protein product is CASSLEGGGGAPYEQYF.

This rearrangement joins TRBV2 to TRBJ2-6, with D perhaps matching TRBD1 (5 bases). The CDR3 covers 16 residues. Trimming took off 5 bases at V and 4 bases at J, with 15 bases between the two ends. Looked up from germline, CDR1 is SNHLY and CDR2 is FYNNEI. CDR3 amino acids: CASSPQEYRGANVLTF. The CDR3 DNA reads TGTGCCAGCAGTCCACAGGAATATAGGGGGGCCAACGTCCTGACTTTC.

CDR3 loop: CASSLMGPYEQYF. The CDR3 nucleotides are TGTGCCAGCAGTTTAATGGGGCCCTACGAGCAGTACTTC. This chain uses TRBV12-3 or TRBV12-4 with TRBJ2-7; a possible D gene is TRBD1 (5 bases). With 2 bases removed from V and 2 bases from J, the gap between germline ends came to 7 bases. The CDR3 is 13 residues long.

V is TRBV28 and J is TRBJ1-5, with 8 nucleotides matching TRBD1. CDR3 length equals 18 residues. Germline CDR1 and CDR2: MDHEN and SYDVKM. V lost 6 bases and J lost 0; bases outside the gene matches: 13. The CDR3 DNA follows: TGTGCCAGCAGGGCCATATTCACAGGGGGGGATAGCAATCAGCCCCAGCATTTT. Its translation is CASRAIFTGGDSNQPQHF.

This chain joins TRBV7-2 and TRBJ2-7, with TRBD1 as a possible D gene (5 bases). Trimming cost V 5 bases and J 3 bases, with 14 bases left between them. Per the germline V gene, CDR1 is SGHTA and CDR2 is FQGNSA. The CDR3 is made up of 14 amino acids. Written as DNA, the CDR3 is TGTGCCAGCAGCCTACAGCGCGACAGCTACGAGCAGTACTTC. It is translated as CASSLQRDSYEQYF.

The chain recombines TRBV4-1 with TRBJ1-6; TRBD1 agrees at 7 bases. This CDR3 has 15 residues. Unmatched junction bases numbered 8, after V lost 2 bases and J lost 10 bases. Germline V gives CDR1 MGHRA, CDR2 YSYEKL. CDR3 nucleotides: TGCGCCAGCAGCCAATTTGGACAGGAAAGCTCACCCCTCCACTTT. Translating gives CASSQFGQESSPLHF.

The gene calls are TRBV3-1 (or the pseudogene TRBV3-2) and TRBJ2-5; 7 bases are a match to TRBD1. J was trimmed by 8 bases and V by 3 bases; bases with no gene match: 3. Germline CDR1 LGHDT, CDR2 YNNKEL (reference sequence). This CDR3 contains 12 residues. The CDR3 loop is CASSQRGLTQYF. The CDR3 DNA sequence: TGTGCCAGCAGCCAGAGGGGGCTCACCCAGTACTTC.

The V and J genes are TRBV14 and TRBJ2-1, with D unclear. Germline V gene data show CDR1 as SGHDN and CDR2 as FVKESK. CDR3 length equals 16 residues. The V gene lost 3 bases and the J gene lost 4 bases, with 16 bases spanning the gap. The CDR3 loop reads CASSHDSRLGYNEQFF. CDR3 in DNA: TGTGCCAGCAGCCACGACTCGCGGTTGGGTTACAATGAGCAGTTCTTC. Drawing the rest from reference TRBV14 and TRBJ2-1, the complete variable domain is EAGVTQFPSHSVIEKGQTVTLRCDPISGHDNLYWYRRVMGKEIKFLLHFVKESKQDESGMPNNRFLAERTGGTYSTLKVQPAELEDSGVYFCASSHDSRLGYNEQFFGPGTRLTVL.

The chain employs TRBV28 and TRBJ1-2, with TRBD1 matching 8 bases. The germline V gene encodes CDR1 MDHEN and CDR2 SYDVKM. The CDR3 contains 15 residues. After removal of 3 bases from V and 4 bases from J, the junction contained 7 bases not matched to a gene. As DNA, the CDR3 is TGTGCCAGCAGTTTGTTCAGGGGGCGAGGCTATGGCTACACCTTC. Translating it yields CASSLFRGRGYGYTF.

This sequence joins TRBV10-3 and TRBJ1-2; D perhaps matches TRBD1 (6 bases). This CDR3 is built from 15 residues. Trimming stripped 7 bases from V and 0 bases from J, with 15 bases between. Germline V gives CDR1 ENHRY, CDR2 SYGVKD. CDR3 sequence: CAINAGQPTNYGYTF. DNA for the CDR3: TGTGCCATCAACGCCGGACAGCCTACTAACTATGGCTACACCTTC.

The V and J genes are TRBV6-2 or TRBV6-3 and TRBJ1-1, with D maybe TRBD1 (6 bases). Per germline, CDR1 MNHEY and CDR2 SVGEGT. V was shortened by 5 bases and J by 5 bases, with 12 bases between the two germline ends. CDR3 length equals 13 residues. The CDR3 DNA is TGTGCCAGCAGTGCCCGAGGGGGAACTGAAGCTTTCTTT. It encodes CASSARGGTEAFF.

In DNA form, the CDR3 reads TGCGCCAGCAGCCCCCAAACTAGCGGGTTCACAGATACGCAGTATTTT. This translates into CASSPQTSGFTDTQYF. The chain combines TRBV5-1 with TRBJ2-3, with 9 bases identical to TRBD2. V shed 4 bases, J shed 2 bases, and the junction held 8 bases outside the gene matches. Germline V gene data show CDR1 as SGHRS and CDR2 as YFSETQ. The length of the CDR3 is 16 residues.

The chain is built from TRBV3-1 (or the pseudogene TRBV3-2) and TRBJ2-6; unclear D gene. Germline CDR1 is LGHDT and CDR2 is YNNKEL (reference sequence). This CDR3 comprises 16 residues. Trimming took 4 bases from V and 2 from J, leaving 12 bases between them. CDR3 DNA sequence: TGTGCCAGCAGCCTCACCGTTGCAGCTGGGGCCAACGTCCTGACTTTC. It encodes CASSLTVAAGANVLTF.

The DNA of the CDR3 is TGCGCCAGCAGCTTGGACGGCAGGAGCACAGATACGCAGTATTTT. This encodes CASSLDGRSTDTQYF. The V call is TRBV5-1, the J call TRBJ2-3, with unresolved D. Germline CDR1 is SGHRS and CDR2 is YFSETQ. The CDR3 has 15 amino acids. V lost 0 bases, J lost 0 bases, and 8 bases lay in between.

The chain is built from TRBV28 and TRBJ2-7, with 7 positions matching TRBD1. Germline trimming cut 5 bases from V and 3 bases from J; bases unmatched to any gene: 1. CDR1 MDHEN and CDR2 SYDVKM come from the germline V gene. This CDR3 region has 12 residues. The CDR3 sequence: CASSGQVYEQYF. The DNA of the CDR3 is TGTGCCAGCAGTGGACAGGTCTACGAGCAGTACTTC.

This chain uses TRBV2 with TRBJ1-5; no definite D call. The CDR3 covers 14 residues. Germline values: CDR1 SNHLY, CDR2 FYNNEI. V lost 2 bases and J lost 7, with 12 bases in between. The CDR3 DNA follows: TGTGCCAGCAGTGAAAATACGGAGGGACAGCCCCAGCATTTT. It specifies CASSENTEGQPQHF.